Sequencing of this TCR beta chain was carried out in a study of blood T cell repertoires in COVID-19. Study background: The United States, Italy and Spain were the sources of the acute and convalescent COVID-19 samples.

Authors' data handling: Amplified reference gene primers provided the basis for estimating nucleated cell counts. The repertoire was sequenced with immunoSEQ multiplex PCR; TCRdb's copy has only in-frame clones and lacks some. V and J calls and clone size are as listed in that table; D and trimming were resolved from the DNA. The sample lists a few hundred thousand clones; approximately 80% were seen once. Sequenced sample: peripheral blood. This TCR was sampled from a man aged 55 to 70 with acute or convalescent COVID-19.

CDR3 protein: CASSFRQGSNIQYF. For the CDR3, the DNA is TGTGCCAGTAGTTTTAGACAGGGGAGTAACATTCAGTACTTC. This chain uses TRBV19 with TRBJ2-4, with 8 bases fitting TRBD1. The CDR3 totals 14 residues. V shed 5 bases, J shed 7 bases, and the junction held 7 bases outside the gene matches. From germline, CDR1 is LNHDA and CDR2 SQIVND (reference sequence).